These 2 T cell receptor beta chains share one sample of origin, sequenced in a study of beta chain features in type 1 diabetes. Reverse transcribing all isolated RNA meant expressed TCRB transcripts were sequenced. Only in-frame clones appear in the TCRdb table, and some are missing; sequencing was by immunoSEQ multiplex PCR. The sample records around 58,000 clones, approximately 59% being singletons. The specimen sequenced was Tregs from blood. These receptors came from a woman younger than 30 in good health.

The V and J genes are TRBV5-1 and TRBJ2-1, with 9 nucleotides matching TRBD1. V trimming: 0 bases; J trimming: 12 bases; junction bases outside the gene matches: 1. The germline CDR1 and CDR2 sequences are SGHRS and YFSETQ. The CDR3 loop spans 12 amino acids. CDR3 DNA: TGCGCCAGCAGCTTGGGGGGACAGGGGCAGTTCTTC. Encoded protein: CASSLGGQGQFF.

This clone came up a few times. The chain uses TRBV25-1 and TRBJ2-5; 9 bases are a match to TRBD1. This CDR3 has 17 amino acids. CDR1 is MGHDK, CDR2 SYGVNS, per germline. Germline trimming cut 2 bases from V and 0 bases from J; bases unmatched to any gene: 7. In DNA, the CDR3 is TGTGCCAGCAGTGAACGGTCTGACAGGGGGTACCAAGAGACCCAGTACTTC. It is translated as CASSERSDRGYQETQYF.